This T cell receptor (beta chain) is drawn from a study of blood T cell repertoires in COVID-19. Study details: Whether acute or convalescent, the COVID-19 samples came from the United States, Italy and Spain. T cells, B-cell-depleted T cells, or PBMCs supplied cDNA or gDNA.

The CDR3 is 13 amino acids. V was pared by 5 bases and J by 3 bases, with 9 bases between. Germline CDR1 and CDR2: SGHDT and YYEEEE. Per the original data handling: It was from reference gene primer amplification that nucleated cell counts were estimated. Profiling relied on immunoSEQ multiplex PCR, and the TCRdb table lists in-frame clones only, not all of them. That table furnishes V, J and clone size, whereas the DNA furnished D and trimming. The sample lists 410,000 or so clones; around 89% were seen once. Sequenced: peripheral blood. This TCR came from a woman in her forties with COVID-19, enrolled during active disease. The chain combines TRBV5-6 with TRBJ2-4; possible D gene TRBD1, 5 bases. As DNA, the CDR3 is TGTGCCAGCAGGGGGCTAGACAAAAACATTCAGTACTTC. This encodes CASRGLDKNIQYF.